Listed below are T cell receptor beta chains from one sample, sequenced in a study of blood T cell repertoires in COVID-19. Clones were sequenced by immunoSEQ multiplex PCR, and TCRdb holds only the in-frame ones, with some missing. The sample has approximately 340,000 clones; around four fifths are singletons. Sequencing was carried out using peripheral blood. These receptors were taken from a man under 40 with active or convalescent COVID-19. The CDR3 runs from the conserved cysteine through the conserved F or W. Fields, in order: V gene, D gene, clone size, J gene, CDR3 protein, CDR3 DNA. D genes are given only for firm matches. Not all rows give a size; the values are once, few, many and, for expanded clones, a class.

>TRBV6-6|NA|many|TRBJ2-7
CASSYSNLPGEQYF
TGTGCCAGCAGTTACTCGAACCTCCCCGGGGAGCAGTACTTC
>TRBV7-9|NA|NA|TRBJ2-2
CASSLWSISMNTGELFF
TGTGCCAGCAGCTTATGGTCTATTTCGATGAACACCGGGGAGCTGTTTTTT
>TRBV7-3|TRBD1|NA|TRBJ2-3
CASSTLTGLMDTQYF
TGTGCCAGCAGCACTCTGACAGGGCTAATGGATACGCAGTATTTT
>TRBV24-1|TRBD2|NA|TRBJ2-1
CATSDPRRGDYNEQFF
TGTGCCACCAGTGACCCGCGGCGGGGGGATTACAATGAGCAGTTCTTC
>TRBV7-8|TRBD1|NA|TRBJ1-5
CASSSGQGLAPQHF
TGTGCCAGCAGCTCAGGACAGGGGCTCGCGCCCCAGCATTTT
>TRBV19|NA|NA|TRBJ2-1
CASSVARGYNEQFF
TGTGCCAGTAGTGTCGCTAGAGGATACAATGAGCAGTTCTTC
>TRBV4-1|NA|NA|TRBJ2-5
CASSQEYSRGTRETQYF
TGCGCCAGCAGCCAAGAATATTCCCGGGGGACGAGGGAGACCCAGTACTTC
>TRBV11-3|NA|NA|TRBJ2-1
CASSLEGAEQFF
TGTGCCAGCAGCTTAGAAGGGGCGGAGCAGTTCTTC
>TRBV5-1|TRBD1|NA|TRBJ1-5
CASSSYPGTDQPQHF
TGCGCCAGCAGCTCCTACCCCGGGACAGATCAGCCCCAGCATTTT
>TRBV10-2|NA|NA|TRBJ1-2
CASSEIPQSGYTF
TGCGCCAGCAGTGAGATTCCCCAGTCGGGCTACACCTTC
>TRBV2|NA|NA|TRBJ2-3
CARQAATDTQYF
TGTGCCAGACAGGCGGCCACAGATACGCAGTATTTT
>TRBV21-1|NA|NA|TRBJ2-3
CASRSLTGTGDADTQYF
TGTGCCAGCAGGTCCTTAACCGGGACAGGGGACGCAGATACGCAGTATTTT
>TRBV7-8|NA|NA|TRBJ1-3
CASSFSTSGNTIYF
TGTGCCAGCAGCTTCTCCACTTCTGGAAACACCATATATTTT
>TRBV3-1/TRBV3-2|TRBD1|NA|TRBJ1-5
CASSDRDRLNQPQHF
TGTGCCAGCAGCGACCGGGACAGGTTGAACCAGCCCCAGCATTTT
>TRBV14|NA|NA|TRBJ1-6
CASSQGTPEDF
TGTGCCAGCAGCCAAGGGACGCCGGAGGACTTT
>TRBV7-9|NA|NA|TRBJ1-3
CASSLASNTIYF
TGTGCCAGCAGCTTAGCGTCGAACACCATATATTTT
>TRBV7-8|NA|NA|TRBJ2-1
CASSLGLIDNEQFF
TGTGCCAGCAGCTTAGGACTGATCGACAATGAGCAGTTCTTC
>TRBV28|NA|few|TRBJ2-5
CASSLSPSQETQYF
TGTGCCAGCAGTTTATCCCCCAGCCAAGAGACCCAGTACTTC
>TRBV19|TRBD1|NA|TRBJ2-5
CASSILPGGQETQYF
TGTGCCAGTAGTATCCTCCCAGGGGGACAAGAGACCCAGTACTTC
>TRBV7-2|NA|NA|TRBJ2-1
CASSLGAGEYEQFF
TGTGCCAGCAGCTTAGGGGCTGGTGAGTATGAGCAGTTCTTC
>TRBV9|NA|NA|TRBJ2-2
CASSVGGGDSTGELFF
TGTGCCAGCAGCGTAGGGGGGGGCGATAGCACCGGGGAGCTGTTTTTT
>TRBV30|TRBD1|NA|TRBJ1-2
CAWGQGEGYTF
TGTGCCTGGGGACAGGGGGAGGGCTACACCTTC
>TRBV15|TRBD2|NA|TRBJ2-1
CATSRGLAGSYNEQFF
TGTGCCACCAGCAGGGGACTAGCGGGGTCCTACAATGAGCAGTTCTTC